What follows are 4 T cell receptor beta chains derived from one specimen sequenced in a study of blood T cells in healthy people across ages. The second PCR ran roughly 7 to 12 cycles with a sample-barcoded 5' primer and J-beta primers. TCRdb fed the 5' RACE reads into MiXCR, producing one record per CDR3 protein. The repertoire consists of 500,000 to 600,000 distinct CDR3 sequences, with about 26% occurring once and the leading ten covering around 20%. Sequencing was carried out using blood. Every receptor here comes from a woman aged 70-85 years in good health.

This clonotype was seen once. This rearrangement joins TRBV28 to TRBJ2-4; maybe TRBD2 (6 bases). The CDR3 totals 15 residues. The V end was cut by 4 bases, the J end by 3 bases, with 13 bases between. Germline-derived CDR1 and CDR2 are MDHEN and SYDVKM. This CDR3 is CASSSPSSGKNIQYF. The DNA of the CDR3 is TGTGCCAGCAGTTCCCCCAGTAGCGGCAAAAACATTCAGTACTTC.

The chain carries TRBV29-1 and TRBJ2-2; perhaps TRBD1 as D (6 bases). CDR1 SQVTM and CDR2 ANQGSEA come from the germline V gene. The CDR3 totals 15 residues. The ends were cut back, 2 bases at V and 3 bases at J, with 13 bases in the middle. This CDR3 reads CSVELGAGHTGELFF. The CDR3 DNA reads TGCAGCGTTGAACTGGGGGCAGGACACACCGGGGAGCTGTTTTTT.

Here the CDR3 reads CASSLYGVYISYEQYF. The CDR3 DNA reads as TGTGCCAGCAGCTTGTACGGGGTCTACATCTCCTACGAGCAGTACTTC. The chain joins TRBV7-2 to TRBJ2-7; possible D gene TRBD2, 5 bases. The CDR3 sequence is 16 residues long. In germline, CDR1 is SGHTA, CDR2 FQGNSA. V dropped 3 bases and J dropped 0 bases, with 15 bases sitting between them.

This clonotype was seen a handful of times. V gene TRBV5-1 combines with J gene TRBJ1-4, with 8 bases aligning to TRBD1. The germline gives CDR1 SGHRS, CDR2 YFSETQ. This CDR3 spans 16 amino acids. Trimming took 0 bases from V and 7 from J; bases not matched to a gene: 8. The CDR3 coding sequence is TGCGCCAGCAGCTTGGCCCCGACAGGGACAGGTGAAAAACTGTTTTTT. It yields the protein CASSLAPTGTGEKLFF.